This entry features one T cell receptor beta chain sequence. Its antigen is undetermined. The CDR3 consists of 15 residues. Between the trimmed V and J ends, which lost 0 bases and 5 bases, there was a span of 11 bases. CDR1 is GTSNPN, CDR2 SVGIG, per germline (reference sequence). The source of the sample is a study of Ad26.COV2.S vaccination and SARS-CoV-2 variants. The overall study: This donor came from the COV1001 trial of Ad26.COV2.S. Intramuscularly, Ad26.COV2.S was given either once or twice, 56 days apart. Study findings and constraints: A substantial breadth of spike-specific CD8+ and CD4+ T cell responses after vaccination has been reported. Recipients of either vaccine or placebo displayed similar breadth of non-spike TCRs.

TCRdb keeps only in-frame clones here, not all; method: immunoSEQ multiplex PCR. The table includes hundreds of thousands of clones, around 90% detected once. Treatment described: 19 received Ad26.COV2.S at low or high dose, single or two shots; about five received placebo; per-sample allocation not given. Sampling took place 63 days after the first vaccine or placebo injection. This specimen was peripheral blood, taken in a trial of Ad26.COV2.S vaccine versus placebo. The sequence was collected from a person aged 18-60 years who received the Ad26.COV2.S COVID-19 vaccine or a placebo. The rearrangement links TRBV30 to TRBJ1-6; D is uncertain. This CDR3 reads CAWSVRDANNSPLHF. As DNA, the CDR3 is TGTGCCTGGAGTGTAAGGGATGCAAATAATTCACCCCTCCACTTT.